These 24 T cell receptor beta chains originate from one sample sequenced in a study of shared clonotypes between healthy human individuals. CD45RO-negative, CCR7-positively selected cells formed the naive CD8 fraction, excluding terminally differentiated effector memory CD45RA+ cells. Profiling relied on immunoSEQ multiplex PCR, and the TCRdb table lists in-frame clones only, not all of them. The sample includes around 1,900,000 clones, about 94% of them seen just once. Input material: naive CD8+ T cells from PBMCs. The receptors derive from a man aged 18 to 30 in good health. Some clones in this sample may be carry-over from other donors' samples.

DNA of the CDR3: TGTGCCAGCAGCACAACAGCGACCCGAACTGAAGCTTTCTTT. Encoded protein: CASSTTATRTEAFF. J is TRBJ1-1 and V is TRBV5-6; D is undetermined. The CDR3 has 14 amino acids. The ends were cut back, 4 bases at V and 5 bases at J, with 15 bases in the middle. Germline V gene lookup returns CDR1 SGHDT and CDR2 YYEEEE.

Points on this clone: Other DNA sequences within the sample encode an identical CDR3. Written as DNA, the CDR3 is TGTGCCAGCAGCCCTAGCGGGGGGTACGAGCAGTACTTC. Protein: CASSPSGGYEQYF. The chain couples TRBV7-9 to TRBJ2-7; 11 bases map to TRBD2. There are 13 residues in the CDR3. Germline-derived CDR1 and CDR2 are SEHNR and FQNEAQ (reference sequence). After removal of 5 bases from V and 4 bases from J, the junction contained 1 base not matched to a gene. Supplemented by reference TRBV7-9 and TRBJ2-7, the full variable domain reads DTGVSQNPRHKITKRGQNVTFRCDPISEHNRLYWYRQTLGQGPEFLTYFQNEAQLEKSRLLSDRFSAERPKGSFSTLEIQRTEQGDSAMYLCASSPSGGYEQYFGPGTRLTVT.

The CDR3 is CASSSRNTARFNYTF. The CDR3 region has the DNA TGTGCCAGCAGTTCCCGTAACACCGCAAGATTTAACTACACCTTC. The chain couples TRBV27 to TRBJ1-2; no firm D call. This CDR3 is 15 amino acids long. Germline CDR1 and CDR2: MNHEY and SMNVEV (reference sequence). Trimming took 4 bases from V and 10 from J, leaving 22 bases between them.

V is TRBV7-9 and J is TRBJ2-7, with unresolved D. V dropped 5 bases and J dropped 7 bases, with 12 bases sitting between them. The CDR3 loop spans 12 amino acids. Per germline, CDR1 SEHNR and CDR2 FQNEAQ (reference sequence). The CDR3 loop reads CASSPVLPEQYF. In nucleotides, the CDR3 is TGTGCCAGCAGCCCCGTCCTCCCGGAGCAGTACTTC.

The table lists this clone with a few counts. The sample contains more than one DNA sequence encoding this CDR3. The rearrangement joins TRBV19 to TRBJ1-1; D call uncertain. The germline V and J ends were trimmed by 5 bases and 1 base, with 11 bases remaining between them. Germline V gives CDR1 LNHDA, CDR2 SQIVND (reference sequence). CDR3 size: 14 residues. The chain's CDR3 is CASSPRQGNTEAFF. CDR3 bases: TGTGCCAGTAGTCCTCGACAAGGGAACACTGAAGCTTTCTTT.

The chain recombines TRBV7-9 with TRBJ2-1, with TRBD2 matching over 12 bases. CDR3 length: 18 residues. With 5 bases clipped from V and 9 bases from J, the junction kept 17 bases outside the gene matches. CDR1 and CDR2 (germline): SEHNR, FQNEAQ (reference sequence). This CDR3 reads CASSTRFASGRAEGEQFF. The CDR3 DNA is TGTGCCAGCAGCACAAGGTTCGCTAGCGGGAGGGCGGAGGGTGAGCAGTTCTTC. Complete variable domain (other parts from reference TRBV7-9 and TRBJ2-1): DTGVSQNPRHKITKRGQNVTFRCDPISEHNRLYWYRQTLGQGPEFLTYFQNEAQLEKSRLLSDRFSAERPKGSFSTLEIQRTEQGDSAMYLCASSTRFASGRAEGEQFFGPGTRLTVL.

This chain joins TRBV18 and TRBJ1-2; D might be TRBD1 (6 bases). Germline V lookup: CDR1 KGHSH, CDR2 LQKENI. The V end lost 5 bases, the J end lost 4 bases, and 23 bases lay between the germline ends. This CDR3 is built from 17 residues. CDR3 protein: CASSDTYTGTSTYGYTF. The CDR3 DNA sequence: TGTGCCAGCTCAGACACGTATACAGGGACGTCTACCTATGGCTACACCTTC. The full variable domain, completed using reference TRBV18 and TRBJ1-2, is NAGVMQNPRHLVRRRGQEARLRCSPMKGHSHVYWYRQLPEEGLKFMVYLQKENIIDESGMPKERFSAEFPKEGPSILRIQQVVRGDSAAYFCASSDTYTGTSTYGYTFGSGTRLTVV.

The genes are TRBV5-6 and TRBJ2-3; possibly TRBD2 for D (5 bases). The CDR3 totals 14 residues. Per the germline V gene, CDR1 is SGHDT and CDR2 is YYEEEE. Trimming removed 2 bases at V and 6 bases at J, with 13 bases between. The CDR3 reads CASSFWPPGDTQYF. The CDR3 DNA reads as TGTGCCAGCAGCTTTTGGCCGCCGGGGGATACGCAGTATTTT.

The rearrangement joins TRBV29-1 to TRBJ1-2; the match to TRBD1 covers 7 bases. The CDR3 loop spans 13 amino acids. Germline CDR1 reads SQVTM; CDR2 reads ANQGSEA. With V trimmed by 6 bases and J by 4 bases, 8 bases remained unmatched. CDR3 DNA: TGCAGCGTCCCCGACAGGGTCTCCTATGGCTACACCTTC. The encoded protein is CSVPDRVSYGYTF.

The chain has TRBV11-2 and TRBJ2-7; 8 bases align to TRBD1. The V gene's germline CDR1 is SGHAT and CDR2 FQNNGV. The length of the CDR3 is 14 residues. Trimming removed 1 base from V and 3 bases from J; junction bases left unmatched: 2. In nucleotides, the CDR3 is TGTGCCAGCAGCTTAGCAGGGGGCATCTACGAGCAGTACTTC. Translated: CASSLAGGIYEQYF.

This chain connects TRBV28 to TRBJ2-1; 9 nucleotides align to TRBD2. V gave up 4 bases and J gave up 3 bases; unmatched junction bases: 10. Per the germline V gene, CDR1 is MDHEN and CDR2 is SYDVKM. The CDR3 sequence is 17 residues long. This CDR3 is CASSSDLAGARYNEQFF. The CDR3 nucleotides read TGTGCCAGCAGTTCCGATTTAGCGGGAGCCCGCTACAATGAGCAGTTCTTC.

This chain links TRBV9 with TRBJ2-3; D is ambiguous. This CDR3 region has 15 residues. The germline CDR1 and CDR2 sequences are SGDLS and YYNGEE. Trimming took off 0 bases at V and 0 bases at J, with 8 bases between the two ends. In nucleotides, the CDR3 is TGTGCCAGCAGCGTAGAAGGACCCAGCACAGATACGCAGTATTTT. This sequence encodes CASSVEGPSTDTQYF.

CDR3 nucleotides: TGTGCCAGCAGTGAATGGGTCCTAGCGGGAGTCCACGAGCAGTACTTC. Translating it yields CASSEWVLAGVHEQYF. J is TRBJ2-7 and V is TRBV25-1, with 10 bases identical to TRBD2. V shed 1 base and J 5 bases; nucleotides not matched to a gene: 8. The CDR3 contains 16 residues. Germline CDR1 MGHDK, CDR2 SYGVNS.

The chain joins TRBV2 to TRBJ2-4; the D gene is possibly TRBD2 (5 bases). V lost 5 bases and J 0 bases, leaving 11 bases between the germline ends. Germline assignment: CDR1 SNHLY and CDR2 FYNNEI. This CDR3 has 15 amino acids. DNA for the CDR3: TGTGCCAGCAGTCCTCGGGATTTAGCCAAAAACATTCAGTACTTC. It codes for CASSPRDLAKNIQYF.

V is TRBV11-2 and J is TRBJ2-1; 13 nucleotides agree with TRBD2. Looked up from germline, CDR1 is SGHAT and CDR2 is FQNNGV. The V gene end was trimmed by 1 base and the J gene end by 7 bases; junction bases not matched to a gene: 10. This CDR3 spans 18 amino acids. This CDR3 reads CASSLALWTSGSLNEQFF. The CDR3, as DNA: TGTGCCAGCAGCTTAGCCCTTTGGACTAGCGGGAGTCTGAATGAGCAGTTCTTC. Combining the CDR3 with reference TRBV11-2 and TRBJ2-1 gives the whole variable domain EAGVAQSPRYKIIEKRQSVAFWCNPISGHATLYWYQQILGQGPKLLIQFQNNGVVDDSQLPKDRFSAERLKGVDSTLKIQPAKLEDSAVYLCASSLALWTSGSLNEQFFGPGTRLTVL.

J is TRBJ2-3 and V is TRBV6-5, with TRBD2 matching 14 bases. V was pared by 4 bases and J by 5 bases, with 5 bases of the junction left unmatched. The CDR3 totals 16 residues. Germline loops: CDR1 MNHEY, CDR2 SVGAGI. DNA for the CDR3: TGTGCCAGCAGTTCCCCGGGACTAGCGGGAGAAGATACGCAGTATTTT. This sequence encodes CASSSPGLAGEDTQYF.

This clone has just a few counts. This same CDR3 is encoded by further DNA sequences in the sample. The rearrangement joins TRBV11-2 to TRBJ1-1; D is uncertain. The CDR3 covers 13 residues. Germline lookup yields CDR1 SGHAT and CDR2 FQNNGV. V shed 4 bases and J shed 0 bases, with 6 bases lying between them. The CDR3 coding sequence is TGTGCCAGCAGCTCCGGATTGAACACTGAAGCTTTCTTT. Its translation: CASSSGLNTEAFF.

This chain connects TRBV25-1 to TRBJ2-1, with 11 bases fitting TRBD1. Germline trimming cut 7 bases from V and 9 bases from J; bases unmatched to any gene: 14. This CDR3 is 16 amino acids long. Germline CDR1 MGHDK, CDR2 SYGVNS. The DNA of the CDR3 is TGTGCCAGCACTGGGAACTGGGACAGGGGGAGAATTGAGCAGTTCTTC. Its translation: CASTGNWDRGRIEQFF.

With regard to this clone: Other DNA sequences of this sample code for an identical CDR3. This chain uses TRBV7-9 with TRBJ2-7; D is unclear. Trimming removed 4 bases at V and 3 bases at J, with 10 bases between. This CDR3 contains 13 residues. The V gene's germline CDR1 is SEHNR and CDR2 FQNEAQ (reference sequence). CDR3 nucleotide sequence: TGTGCCAGCAGCTCCCCGTCTAGCTACGAGCAGTACTTC. Amino acid sequence: CASSSPSSYEQYF.

This chain links TRBV4-1 with TRBJ2-2; no firm D call. The CDR3 contains 15 residues. Germline V gene lookup returns CDR1 MGHRA and CDR2 YSYEKL. Between the trimmed V and J ends, which lost 0 bases and 7 bases, there was a span of 12 bases. The CDR3 nucleotides read TGCGCCAGCAGCCAAGAATTGGGTAGGAACGGGGAGCTGTTTTTT. Protein: CASSQELGRNGELFF.

CDR3 coding DNA: TGTGCCAGCAGCGTGACCGGGACGAGAACAGATACGCAGTATTTT. It yields the protein CASSVTGTRTDTQYF. The chain recombines TRBV9 with TRBJ2-3; D is perhaps TRBD1 or TRBD2 (5 bases each). V was cut by 2 bases and J by 3 bases, with 13 bases left in between. The CDR3 consists of 15 residues. CDR1 SGDLS and CDR2 YYNGEE come from the germline V gene. Drawing the rest from reference TRBV9 and TRBJ2-3, the complete variable domain is DSGVTQTPKHLITATGQRVTLRCSPRSGDLSVYWYQQSLDQGLQFLIQYYNGEERAKGNILERFSAQQFPDLHSELNLSSLELGDSALYFCASSVTGTRTDTQYFGPGTRLTVL.

This clone has just one count. This chain connects TRBV2 to TRBJ2-5; maybe TRBD2 (6 bases). The V gene's germline CDR1 is SNHLY and CDR2 FYNNEI. The CDR3 runs to 14 residues. V was shortened by 7 bases and J by 5 bases, with 17 bases between the two germline ends. This CDR3 reads CASTPSGVAETQYF. In DNA form, the CDR3 reads TGTGCCAGCACCCCATCGGGGGTGGCGGAGACCCAGTACTTC.

The table lists this clone with a few counts. The rearrangement uses TRBV29-1 and TRBJ1-2, with D hard to call. V was trimmed by 4 bases and J by 8 bases, leaving 8 bases between them. The CDR3 loop spans 10 amino acids. The germline gives CDR1 SQVTM, CDR2 ANQGSEA. The CDR3 here is CSVGVNGYTF. The CDR3 bases are TGCAGCGTTGGGGTAAACGGCTACACCTTC.

CDR3 protein: CASSVWRQGEAYEQYF. The CDR3 DNA is TGTGCCAGCAGTGTATGGCGACAGGGGGAGGCCTACGAGCAGTACTTC. This rearrangement joins TRBV27 to TRBJ2-7; 9 positions match TRBD1. The CDR3 extends over 16 amino acids. Germline values: CDR1 MNHEY, CDR2 SMNVEV (reference sequence). Losses at the gene ends were 5 bases for V and 2 bases for J; bases not matched to a gene: 10.